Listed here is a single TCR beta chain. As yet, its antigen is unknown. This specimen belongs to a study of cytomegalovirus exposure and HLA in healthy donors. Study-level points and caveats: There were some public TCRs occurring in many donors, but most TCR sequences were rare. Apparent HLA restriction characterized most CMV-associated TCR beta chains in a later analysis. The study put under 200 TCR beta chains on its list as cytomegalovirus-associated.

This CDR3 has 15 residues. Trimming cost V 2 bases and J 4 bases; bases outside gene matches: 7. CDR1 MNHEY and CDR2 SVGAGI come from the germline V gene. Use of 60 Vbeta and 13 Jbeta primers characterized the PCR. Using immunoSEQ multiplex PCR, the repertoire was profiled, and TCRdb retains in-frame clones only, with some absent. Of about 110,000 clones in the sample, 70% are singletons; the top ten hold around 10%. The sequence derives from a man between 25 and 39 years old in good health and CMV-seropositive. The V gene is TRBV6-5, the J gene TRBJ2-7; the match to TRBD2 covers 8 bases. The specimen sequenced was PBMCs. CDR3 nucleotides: TGTGCCAGCAGTTACGCGCAGCGGGGGATATACGAGCAGTACTTC. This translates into CASSYAQRGIYEQYF.